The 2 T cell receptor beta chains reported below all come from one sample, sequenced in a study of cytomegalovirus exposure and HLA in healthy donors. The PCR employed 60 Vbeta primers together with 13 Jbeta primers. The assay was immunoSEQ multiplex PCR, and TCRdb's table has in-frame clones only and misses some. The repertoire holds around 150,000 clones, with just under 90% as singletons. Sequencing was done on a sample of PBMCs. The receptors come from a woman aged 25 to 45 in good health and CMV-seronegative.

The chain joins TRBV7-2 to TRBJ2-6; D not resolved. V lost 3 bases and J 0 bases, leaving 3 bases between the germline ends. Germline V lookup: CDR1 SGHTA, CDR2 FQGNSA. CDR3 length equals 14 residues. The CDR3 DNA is TGTGCCAGCAGCTTTAACTCTGGGGCCAACGTCCTGACTTTC. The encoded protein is CASSFNSGANVLTF. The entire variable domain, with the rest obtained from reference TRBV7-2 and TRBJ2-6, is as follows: GAGVSQSPSNKVTEKGKDVELRCDPISGHTALYWYRQSLGQGLEFLIYFQGNSAPDKSGLPSDRFSAERTGGSVSTLTIQRTQQEDSAVYLCASSFNSGANVLTFGAGSRLTVL.

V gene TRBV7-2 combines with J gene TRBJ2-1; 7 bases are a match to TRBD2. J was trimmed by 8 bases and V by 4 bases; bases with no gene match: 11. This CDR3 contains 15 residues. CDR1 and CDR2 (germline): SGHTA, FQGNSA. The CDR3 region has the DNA TGTGCCAGCAGCTCGTTAAGGGAGGGCCTCCATGAGCAGTTCTTC. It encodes CASSSLREGLHEQFF.